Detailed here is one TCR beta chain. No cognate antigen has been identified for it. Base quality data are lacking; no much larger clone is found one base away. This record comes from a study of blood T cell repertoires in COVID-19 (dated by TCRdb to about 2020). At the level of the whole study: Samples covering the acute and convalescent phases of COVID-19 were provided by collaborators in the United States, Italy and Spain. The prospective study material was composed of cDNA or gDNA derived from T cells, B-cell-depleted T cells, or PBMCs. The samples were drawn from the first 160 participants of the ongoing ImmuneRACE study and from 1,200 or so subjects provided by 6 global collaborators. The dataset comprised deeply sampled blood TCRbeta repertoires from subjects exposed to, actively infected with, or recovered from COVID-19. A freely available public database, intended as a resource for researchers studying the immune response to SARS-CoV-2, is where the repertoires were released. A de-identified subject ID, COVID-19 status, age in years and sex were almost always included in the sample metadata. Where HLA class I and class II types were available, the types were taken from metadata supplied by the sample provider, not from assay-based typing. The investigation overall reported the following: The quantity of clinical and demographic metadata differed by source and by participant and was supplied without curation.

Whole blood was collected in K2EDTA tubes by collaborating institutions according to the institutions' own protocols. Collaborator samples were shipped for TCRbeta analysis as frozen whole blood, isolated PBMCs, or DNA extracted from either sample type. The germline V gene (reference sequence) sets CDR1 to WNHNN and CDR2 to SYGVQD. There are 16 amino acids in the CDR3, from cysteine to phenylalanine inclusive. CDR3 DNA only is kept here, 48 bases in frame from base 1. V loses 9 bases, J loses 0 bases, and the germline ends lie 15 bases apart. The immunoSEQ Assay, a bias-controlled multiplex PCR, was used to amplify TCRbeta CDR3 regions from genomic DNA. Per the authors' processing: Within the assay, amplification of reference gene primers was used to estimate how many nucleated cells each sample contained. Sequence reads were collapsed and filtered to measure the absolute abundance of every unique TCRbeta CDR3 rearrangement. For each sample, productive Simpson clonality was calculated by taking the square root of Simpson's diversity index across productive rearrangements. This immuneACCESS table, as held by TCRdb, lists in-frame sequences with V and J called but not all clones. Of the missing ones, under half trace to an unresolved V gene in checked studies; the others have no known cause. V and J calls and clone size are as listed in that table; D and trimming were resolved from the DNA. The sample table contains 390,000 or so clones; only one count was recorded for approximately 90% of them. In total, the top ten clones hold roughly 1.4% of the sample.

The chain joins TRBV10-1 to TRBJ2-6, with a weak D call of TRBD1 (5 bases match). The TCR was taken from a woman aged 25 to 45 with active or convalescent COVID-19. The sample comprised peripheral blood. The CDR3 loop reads CARPRENGSGANVLTF. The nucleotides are TGCGCCAGGCCCAGGGAAAACGGCTCTGGGGCCAACGTCCTGACTTTC.